The rows below give T cell receptor beta chains drawn from one sample of a study of breast tumors, draining lymph nodes, adjacent tissues. TCRdb redid the calling of the multiplex PCR reads with MiXCR, one entry per CDR3 protein. The sample has 200,000 to 250,000 distinct CDR3 sequences, 32% seen once. The sequenced material came from axillary lymph node tissue. The receptors derive from a female donor with breast cancer. Some clones in this sample may be carry-over from other donors' samples. The CDR3 runs from the conserved cysteine through the conserved F or W. Each record gives: V gene, D gene, J gene, clone size, CDR3 DNA, CDR3 protein. A D gene is named only where the DNA matches it firmly. Some rows mark clone size as missing; the rest say once, few, many or name a class of expanded clone.

TRBV5-1	TRBD2	TRBJ2-2	many	TGCGCCAGCAGCTTGGATCGGGGGGGCGGGGAGCTGTTTTTT	CASSLDRGGGELFF
TRBV15	NA	TRBJ2-2	many	TGTGCCACCAGCAGATCCCAGGTCTCCGGGGAGCTGTTTTTT	CATSRSQVSGELFF
TRBV15	TRBD2	TRBJ2-1	many	TGTGCCACCAGCAGAGTAAGCGGGGTTAATGAGCAGTTCTTC	CATSRVSGVNEQFF
TRBV24-1	NA	TRBJ2-7	many	TGTGCCACCAGTGACCCCCCGGACGGATCCTACGAGCAGTACTTC	CATSDPPDGSYEQYF
TRBV4-1	NA	TRBJ1-4	NA	TGCGCCAGCAGCCAAGGAACAAGACTAGCGGGAGAAAAACTGTTTTTT	CASSQGTRLAGEKLFF
TRBV24-1	TRBD1	TRBJ2-7	many	TGTGCCACCAGTGATTTGGTACAGGGGCGATACGAGCAGTACTTC	CATSDLVQGRYEQYF
TRBV4-1	NA	TRBJ1-5	many	TGCGCCAGCAGCCACATCCTCGGGGTTAATCAGCCCCAGCATTTT	CASSHILGVNQPQHF
TRBV6-2/TRBV6-3	TRBD2	TRBJ2-5	NA	TGTGCCAGCAGTTACGCGGGACTACAACAGGAGACCCAGTACTTC	CASSYAGLQQETQYF
TRBV2	NA	TRBJ2-7	many	TGTGCCAGCAGTGAAGGGTCAAGGAGCGAGCAGTACTTC	CASSEGSRSEQYF
TRBV5-5	NA	TRBJ1-5	NA	TGTGCCAGCAGCCTAGGACCCAACCAAGAGACCCAGCATTTT	CASSLGPNQETQHF
TRBV11-2	NA	TRBJ2-2	many	TGTGCCAGCAGCCCGGGGGGCCACACCGGGGAGCTGTTTTTT	CASSPGGHTGELFF
TRBV7-6	TRBD2	TRBJ2-2	once	TGTGCCAGCAGCTTAGGTGCTAGCGGGACCACCGGGGAGCTGTTTTTT	CASSLGASGTTGELFF
TRBV7-2	NA	TRBJ2-6	NA	TGTGCCAGCAGCCGTACAGGGTTAGGGGCCAACGTCCTGACTTTC	CASSRTGLGANVLTF
TRBV24-1	TRBD1	TRBJ2-1	many	TGTGCCACCAGTGATCCATTGACAGGGAAAAATGAGCAGTTCTTC	CATSDPLTGKNEQFF
TRBV20-1	TRBD1	TRBJ2-1	NA	TGCAGTGCTAGGAGACCGGGACAGGGAATGGGCAATGAGCAGTTCTTC	CSARRPGQGMGNEQFF
TRBV2	TRBD1	TRBJ2-5	NA	TGTGCCACCCCGGGACAGGGGGCTCTAGAGACCCAGTACTTC	CATPGQGALETQYF
TRBV15	TRBD2	TRBJ2-1	NA	TGTGCCACCAGAGAGGGACTAGCGGGAACTCGCAATGAGCAGTTCTTC	CATREGLAGTRNEQFF
TRBV6-5	TRBD1	TRBJ1-1	NA	TGTGCCAGCAGGGGACAGGGGGCGCGTTCAGCTTTCTTT	CASRGQGARSAFF
TRBV5-1	TRBD1	TRBJ1-4	NA	TGCGCCAGCAGAGCTTGGCCTGGGACAGATGAAAAACTGTTTTTT	CASRAWPGTDEKLFF
TRBV29-1	TRBD1	TRBJ2-7	many	TGCAGCGTTGAGGACAGGGACTACGAGCAGTACTTC	CSVEDRDYEQYF
TRBV20-1	TRBD1	TRBJ1-6	NA	TGCAGTGCCCCACTATGGACAGGGTTTGGTAATTCACCCCTCCACTTT	CSAPLWTGFGNSPLHF
TRBV14	NA	TRBJ2-7	many	TGTGCCAGCAGCCGGGGGAGGCTAGTCCACGAGCAGTACTTC	CASSRGRLVHEQYF
TRBV11-2	NA	TRBJ2-1	NA	TGTGCCAGCAGCTTAGCGGGTCAGGGGAGAAACAATGAGCAGTTCTTC	CASSLAGQGRNNEQFF
TRBV2	NA	TRBJ2-1	many	TGTGCCAGCGTTGGCGGGTATGAGCAGTTCTTC	CASVGGYEQFF
TRBV7-2	TRBD1	TRBJ1-6	NA	TGTGCCAGCAGCTTGGACAGGCGGTTTGGAACGGCCTCACATTCACCCCTCCACTTT	CASSLDRRFGTASHSPLHF
TRBV20-1	NA	TRBJ2-5	NA	TGCAGTGCTACCCTTGAGCTGAGGGAGACCCAGTACTTC	CSATLELRETQYF
TRBV7-2	TRBD1	TRBJ1-2	NA	TGTGCCTGCAGCTTGGTGACAGGGGCTCTCAACTATGGCCACACCTTC	CACSLVTGALNYGHTF
TRBV15	TRBD2	TRBJ2-5	NA	TGTGCCACCAGCCCGGGCGGGAGGGTCGGTGGTGAGACCCAGTACTTC	CATSPGGRVGGETQYF
TRBV29-1	TRBD1	TRBJ2-7	many	TGCAGCGCCCGTGGGGGGGGGACAGGGCCCTCCGAGCAGTACTTC	CSARGGGTGPSEQYF
TRBV19	TRBD2	TRBJ2-3	many	TGTGCCAGTAGTATAGGGCTAGCGGGAGGATTCACAGATACGCAGTATTTT	CASSIGLAGGFTDTQYF
TRBV30	NA	TRBJ2-1	many	TGTGCCTGGAAAGACCGAGGTTCCTACAATGAGCAGTTCTTC	CAWKDRGSYNEQFF
TRBV29-1	NA	TRBJ2-5	many	TGCAGCGCCCTCTTCCGACATACCCAAGAGACCCAGTACTTC	CSALFRHTQETQYF
TRBV5-1	NA	TRBJ2-1	many	TGCGCCAGCAGCTCCCGAGGCTACAATGAGCAGTTCTTC	CASSSRGYNEQFF
TRBV6-5	NA	TRBJ1-6	NA	TGTGCCAGCAGTTCCCGCGGACGGGGGAGAAATTCGCCCCTCCACTTT	CASSSRGRGRNSPLHF
TRBV7-8	NA	TRBJ2-5	NA	TGTGCCAGCAGCTCCCGACAGGATCAGCCCCAGTACTTC	CASSSRQDQPQYF
TRBV7-9	TRBD1	TRBJ1-1	many	TGTGCCAGCAGCCGGGGACAGGGGGGTGGGAACACTGAAGCTTTCTTT	CASSRGQGGGNTEAFF
TRBV5-4	TRBD2	TRBJ2-2	many	TGTGCCAGCAGGACAGGAAGCGGGAGGGGGACCGGGGAGCTGTTTTTT	CASRTGSGRGTGELFF
TRBV7-3	NA	TRBJ2-1	many	TGTGCCAGCAGCCCAAGACAGGGAGGGGGGAATGAGCAGTTCTTC	CASSPRQGGGNEQFF
TRBV28	TRBD1	TRBJ2-7	many	TGTGCCAGCAGGGGACAGACACCCTACGAGCAGTACTTC	CASRGQTPYEQYF
TRBV29-1	NA	TRBJ2-5	many	TGCAGCGGCCAACGGGACGTACAAGAGACCCAGTACTTC	CSGQRDVQETQYF
TRBV7-8	NA	TRBJ2-7	many	TGTGCCAGCAGCCCCGCCCAATCCGAGCAGTACTTC	CASSPAQSEQYF
TRBV7-2	TRBD2	TRBJ2-5	many	TGTGCCAGCAGCTTAGATACGCGGGAGGGCGAGACCCAGTACTTC	CASSLDTREGETQYF
TRBV4-1	NA	TRBJ2-5	many	TGCGCCAGCAGCCAAGTTTCCACACCGTGGGAGACCCAGTACTTC	CASSQVSTPWETQYF
TRBV6-5	TRBD1	TRBJ1-4	many	TGTGCCAGCAGCCGACAGGGGATCCCAACTAATGAAAAACTGTTTTTT	CASSRQGIPTNEKLFF
TRBV7-9	NA	TRBJ2-3	many	TGTGCCAGCAGCCGGGACAATCCTATCGGTACGCAGTATTTT	CASSRDNPIGTQYF
TRBV5-1	TRBD1	TRBJ1-4	many	TGCGCCAGCAGCTTGCCGGGACAGGGGTCTTCGGGGGAAAAACTGTTTTTT	CASSLPGQGSSGEKLFF
TRBV7-2	TRBD2	TRBJ2-1	many	TGTGCCAGCAGCTCGATTAGCGGGAGAAGACACAATGAGCAGTTCTTC	CASSSISGRRHNEQFF
TRBV7-9	NA	TRBJ1-1	NA	TGTGCCAGCAGCTCCTCCAGGGGCACTGAAGCTTTCTTT	CASSSSRGTEAFF
TRBV4-1	TRBD1	TRBJ1-4	NA	TGCGCCAGCAGCCAAGACAGGGGGCGGGGAGGACCGGATGAAAAACTGTTTTTT	CASSQDRGRGGPDEKLFF
TRBV12-3/TRBV12-4	NA	TRBJ1-2	many	TGTGCCAGCAGTTTAGAGACGCACATTGGCTACACCTTC	CASSLETHIGYTF
TRBV7-3	NA	TRBJ2-4	many	TGTGCCAGCAGCTCTACCCAGGACAGAGTCAAAAACATTCAGTACTTC	CASSSTQDRVKNIQYF
TRBV7-2	NA	TRBJ2-1	many	TGTGCCAGCAGCTTTGCTTATGGTTCCTACAATGAGCAGTTCTTC	CASSFAYGSYNEQFF
TRBV2	TRBD1	TRBJ1-2	few	TGTGCCAGTAAAACAGGGGGCTCTGGAAACACCTTC	CASKTGGSGNTF